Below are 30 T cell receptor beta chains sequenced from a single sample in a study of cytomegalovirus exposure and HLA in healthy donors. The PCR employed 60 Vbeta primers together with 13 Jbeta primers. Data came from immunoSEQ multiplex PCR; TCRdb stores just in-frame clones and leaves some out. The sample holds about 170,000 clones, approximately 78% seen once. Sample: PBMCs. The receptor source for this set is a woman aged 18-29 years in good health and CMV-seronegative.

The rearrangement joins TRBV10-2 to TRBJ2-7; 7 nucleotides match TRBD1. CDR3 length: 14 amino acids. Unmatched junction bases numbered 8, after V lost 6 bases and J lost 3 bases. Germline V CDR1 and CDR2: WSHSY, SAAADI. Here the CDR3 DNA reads TGCGCCAGCAGCACGAGACAGGGCCTCTACGAGCAGTACTTC. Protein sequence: CASSTRQGLYEQYF.

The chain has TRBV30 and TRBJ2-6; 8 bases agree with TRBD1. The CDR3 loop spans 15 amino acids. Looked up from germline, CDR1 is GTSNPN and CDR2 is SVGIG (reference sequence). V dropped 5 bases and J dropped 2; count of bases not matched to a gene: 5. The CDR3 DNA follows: TGTGCCTGGGAACGGACAGGGACTGGGGCCAACGTCCTGACTTTC. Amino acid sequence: CAWERTGTGANVLTF.

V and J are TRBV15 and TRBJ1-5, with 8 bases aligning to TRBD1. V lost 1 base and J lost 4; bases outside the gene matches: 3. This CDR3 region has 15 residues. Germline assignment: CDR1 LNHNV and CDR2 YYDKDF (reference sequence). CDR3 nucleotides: TGTGCCACCAGCAGAGTTACAGGGGGAAATCAGCCCCAGCATTTT. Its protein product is CATSRVTGGNQPQHF.

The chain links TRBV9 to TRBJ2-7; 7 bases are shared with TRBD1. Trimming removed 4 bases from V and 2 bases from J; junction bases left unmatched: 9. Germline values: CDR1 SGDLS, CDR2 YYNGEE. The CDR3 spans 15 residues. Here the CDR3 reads CASSSQGVPPYEQYF. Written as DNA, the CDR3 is TGTGCCAGCAGCTCCCAGGGGGTACCCCCCTACGAGCAGTACTTC. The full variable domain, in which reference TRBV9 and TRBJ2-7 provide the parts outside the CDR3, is DSGVTQTPKHLITATGQRVTLRCSPRSGDLSVYWYQQSLDQGLQFLIQYYNGEERAKGNILERFSAQQFPDLHSELNLSSLELGDSALYFCASSSQGVPPYEQYFGPGTRLTVT.

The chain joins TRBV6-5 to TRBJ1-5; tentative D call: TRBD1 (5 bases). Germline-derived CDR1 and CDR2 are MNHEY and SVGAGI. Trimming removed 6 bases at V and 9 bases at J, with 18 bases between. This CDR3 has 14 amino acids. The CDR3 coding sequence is TGTGCCAGCAGATTCAGGGTTCAAGCAGGGCCCCAGCATTTT. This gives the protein CASRFRVQAGPQHF.

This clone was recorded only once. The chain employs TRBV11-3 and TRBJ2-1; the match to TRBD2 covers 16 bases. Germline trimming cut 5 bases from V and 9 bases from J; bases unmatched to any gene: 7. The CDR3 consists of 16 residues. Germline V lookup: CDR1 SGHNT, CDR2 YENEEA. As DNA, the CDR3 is TGTGCCAGCAGCAAGCTGGGACTAGCGGGAGGGGGTGAGCAGTTCTTC. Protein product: CASSKLGLAGGGEQFF.

CDR3 DNA: TGTGCCAGCAGTGGACGGACTAGCGGTCTTGATACGCAGTATTTT. Translating gives CASSGRTSGLDTQYF. V and J are TRBV6-1 and TRBJ2-3; 10 nucleotides line up with TRBD2. The CDR3 is made up of 15 amino acids. Trimming took 4 bases from V and 6 from J; bases not matched to a gene: 7. Germline lookup yields CDR1 MNHNS and CDR2 SASEGT.

CDR3 amino acids: CASSLVTSGRTDTQYF. CDR3 sequence (DNA): TGTGCCAGCAGTTTAGTGACTAGCGGGAGGACAGATACGCAGTATTTT. The rearrangement uses TRBV28 and TRBJ2-3; TRBD2 matches 13 bases. Unmatched junction bases numbered 2, after V lost 2 bases and J lost 3 bases. The CDR3 consists of 16 residues. Germline V gene lookup returns CDR1 MDHEN and CDR2 SYDVKM.

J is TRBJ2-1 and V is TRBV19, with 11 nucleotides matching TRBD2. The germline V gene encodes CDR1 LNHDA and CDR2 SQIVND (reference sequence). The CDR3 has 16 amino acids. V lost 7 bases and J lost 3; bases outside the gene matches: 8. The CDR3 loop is CASTNSGRGLYNEQFF. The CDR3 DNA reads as TGTGCCAGTACCAATAGCGGGAGGGGTCTCTACAATGAGCAGTTCTTC.

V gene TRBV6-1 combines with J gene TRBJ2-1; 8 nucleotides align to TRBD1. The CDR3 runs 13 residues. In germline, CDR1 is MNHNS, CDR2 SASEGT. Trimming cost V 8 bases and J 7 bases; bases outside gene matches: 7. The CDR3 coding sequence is TGTGCCAGCCTGGGACAGGCGGTGAATGAGCAGTTCTTC. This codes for CASLGQAVNEQFF.

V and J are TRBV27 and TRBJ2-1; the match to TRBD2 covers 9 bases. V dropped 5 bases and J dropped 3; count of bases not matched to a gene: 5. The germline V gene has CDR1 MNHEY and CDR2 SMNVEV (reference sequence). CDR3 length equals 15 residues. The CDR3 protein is CASSELAGLYNEQFF. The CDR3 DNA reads TGTGCCAGCAGTGAACTAGCGGGCCTCTACAATGAGCAGTTCTTC.

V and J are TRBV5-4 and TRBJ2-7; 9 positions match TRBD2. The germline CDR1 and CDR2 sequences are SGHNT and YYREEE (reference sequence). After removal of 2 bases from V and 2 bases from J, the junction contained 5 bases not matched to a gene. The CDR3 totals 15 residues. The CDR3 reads CASSLGTSITYEQYF. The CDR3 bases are TGTGCCAGCAGCTTAGGGACTAGCATTACCTACGAGCAGTACTTC.

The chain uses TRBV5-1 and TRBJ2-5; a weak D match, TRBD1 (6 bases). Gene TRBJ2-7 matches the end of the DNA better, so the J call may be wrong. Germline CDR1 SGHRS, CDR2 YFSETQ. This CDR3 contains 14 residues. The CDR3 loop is CASSLLQGAYEQYF. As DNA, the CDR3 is TGCGCCAGCAGCTTGTTACAGGGCGCCTACGAGCAGTACTTC.

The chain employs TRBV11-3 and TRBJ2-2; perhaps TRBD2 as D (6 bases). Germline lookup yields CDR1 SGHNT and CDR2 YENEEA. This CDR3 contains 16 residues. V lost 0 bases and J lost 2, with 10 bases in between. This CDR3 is CASSLDAGLNTGELFF. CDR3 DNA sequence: TGTGCCAGCAGCTTAGATGCGGGGTTAAACACCGGGGAGCTGTTTTTT.

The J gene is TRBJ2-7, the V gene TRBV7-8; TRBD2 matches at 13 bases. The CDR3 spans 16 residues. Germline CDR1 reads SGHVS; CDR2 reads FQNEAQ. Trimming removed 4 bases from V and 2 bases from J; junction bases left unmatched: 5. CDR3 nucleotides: TGTGCCAGCAGCTCCGGACTAGCGGGAGTGCCCTACGAGCAGTACTTC. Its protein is CASSSGLAGVPYEQYF.

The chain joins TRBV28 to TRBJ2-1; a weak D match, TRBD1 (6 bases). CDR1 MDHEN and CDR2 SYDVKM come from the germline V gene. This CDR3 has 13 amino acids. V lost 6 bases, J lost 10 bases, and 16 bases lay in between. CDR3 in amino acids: CASRTGNAGEQFF. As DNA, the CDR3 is TGTGCCAGCAGAACAGGGAATGCCGGGGAGCAGTTCTTC.

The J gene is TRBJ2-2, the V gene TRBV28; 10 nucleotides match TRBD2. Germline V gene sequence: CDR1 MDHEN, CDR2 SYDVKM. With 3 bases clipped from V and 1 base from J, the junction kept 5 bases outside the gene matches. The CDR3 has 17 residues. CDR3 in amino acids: CASSLDLAGENTGELFF. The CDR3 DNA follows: TGTGCCAGCAGTTTGGATCTAGCGGGGGAGAACACCGGGGAGCTGTTTTTT. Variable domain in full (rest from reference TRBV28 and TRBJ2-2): DVKVTQSSRYLVKRTGEKVFLECVQDMDHENMFWYRQDPGLGLRLIYFSYDVKMKEKGDIPEGYSVSREKKERFSLILESASTNQTSMYLCASSLDLAGENTGELFFGEGSRLTVL.

The CDR3 loop reads CASSQRGRPDTQYF. The CDR3 DNA reads as TGTGCCAGCAGCCAGCGCGGTCGGCCAGATACGCAGTATTTT. The chain combines TRBV11-3 with TRBJ2-3; no firm D call. Deletions cut 5 bases from V and 4 bases from J, with 13 bases between. The CDR3 length is 14 residues. Germline CDR1 is SGHNT and CDR2 is YENEEA.

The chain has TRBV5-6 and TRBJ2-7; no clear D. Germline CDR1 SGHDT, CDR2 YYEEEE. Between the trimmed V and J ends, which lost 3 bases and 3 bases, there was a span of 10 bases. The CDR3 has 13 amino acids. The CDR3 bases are TGTGCCAGCAGCTCAACGGTAGTCTACGAGCAGTACTTC. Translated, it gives CASSSTVVYEQYF.

CDR3 amino acids: CASSQVRGDSGANVLTF. The CDR3 DNA follows: TGCGCCAGCAGCCAAGTGCGCGGGGACTCTGGGGCCAACGTCCTGACTTTC. The J gene is TRBJ2-6, the V gene TRBV4-3; D is perhaps TRBD2 (6 bases). V was pared by 1 base and J by 0 bases, with 10 bases between. The CDR3 has 17 residues. Germline V CDR1 and CDR2: LGHNA, YSLEER.

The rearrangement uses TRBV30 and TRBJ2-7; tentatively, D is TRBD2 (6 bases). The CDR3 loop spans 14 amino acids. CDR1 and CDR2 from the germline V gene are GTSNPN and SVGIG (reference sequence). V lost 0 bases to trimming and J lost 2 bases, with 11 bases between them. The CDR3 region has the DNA TGTGCCTGGAGTGTACTGGAGGGACCCTACGAGCAGTACTTC. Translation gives CAWSVLEGPYEQYF.

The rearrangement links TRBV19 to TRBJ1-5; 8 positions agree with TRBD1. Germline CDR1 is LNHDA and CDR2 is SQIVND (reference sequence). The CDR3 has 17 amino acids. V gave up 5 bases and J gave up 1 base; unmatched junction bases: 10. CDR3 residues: CASSPYDRGGSNQPQHF. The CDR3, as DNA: TGTGCCAGTAGTCCGTACGACAGGGGCGGCAGCAATCAGCCCCAGCATTTT.

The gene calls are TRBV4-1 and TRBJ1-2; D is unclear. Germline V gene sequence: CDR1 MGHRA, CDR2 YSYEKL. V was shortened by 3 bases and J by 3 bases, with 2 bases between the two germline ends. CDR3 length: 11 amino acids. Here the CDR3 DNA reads TGCGCCAGCAGCCACTACTATGGCTACACCTTC. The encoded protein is CASSHYYGYTF.

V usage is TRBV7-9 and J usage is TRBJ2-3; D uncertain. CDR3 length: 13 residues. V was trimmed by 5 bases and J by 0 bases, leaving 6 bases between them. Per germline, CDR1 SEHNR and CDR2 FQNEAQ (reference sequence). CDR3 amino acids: CASSAISTDTQYF. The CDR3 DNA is TGTGCCAGCAGCGCTATTAGCACAGATACGCAGTATTTT.

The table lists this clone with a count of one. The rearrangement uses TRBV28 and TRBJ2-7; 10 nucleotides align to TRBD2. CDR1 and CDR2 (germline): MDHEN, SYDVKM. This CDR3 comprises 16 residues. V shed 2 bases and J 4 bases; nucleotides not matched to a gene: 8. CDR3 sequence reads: CASSLMLAGVLYEQYF. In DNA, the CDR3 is TGTGCCAGCAGTTTAATGCTAGCGGGAGTGTTATACGAGCAGTACTTC.

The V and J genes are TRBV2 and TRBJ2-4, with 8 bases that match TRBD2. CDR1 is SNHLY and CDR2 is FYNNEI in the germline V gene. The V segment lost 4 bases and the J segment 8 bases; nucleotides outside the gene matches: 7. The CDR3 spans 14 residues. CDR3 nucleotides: TGTGCCAGCAGTGGAGGTAGCGGGATTTACATTCAGTACTTC. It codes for CASSGGSGIYIQYF.

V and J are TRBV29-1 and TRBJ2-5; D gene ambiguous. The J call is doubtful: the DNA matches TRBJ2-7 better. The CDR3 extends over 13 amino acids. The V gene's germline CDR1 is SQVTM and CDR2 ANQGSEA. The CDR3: CSVRAPSSYEQYF. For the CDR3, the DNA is TGCAGCGTCCGGGCGCCTAGCTCCTACGAGCAGTACTTC.

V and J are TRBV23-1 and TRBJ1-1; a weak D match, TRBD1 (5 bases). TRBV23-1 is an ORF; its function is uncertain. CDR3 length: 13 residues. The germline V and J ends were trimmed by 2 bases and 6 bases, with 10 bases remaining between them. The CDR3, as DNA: TGCGCCAGCAGTCAACCGACAGCCCCTGAAGCTTTCTTT. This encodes CASSQPTAPEAFF.

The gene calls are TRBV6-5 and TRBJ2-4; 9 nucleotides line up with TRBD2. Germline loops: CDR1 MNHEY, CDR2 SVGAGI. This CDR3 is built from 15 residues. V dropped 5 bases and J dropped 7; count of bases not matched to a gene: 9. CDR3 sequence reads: CASSRIAGEENIQYF. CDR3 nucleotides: TGTGCCAGCAGTAGAATAGCGGGAGAGGAGAACATTCAGTACTTC.

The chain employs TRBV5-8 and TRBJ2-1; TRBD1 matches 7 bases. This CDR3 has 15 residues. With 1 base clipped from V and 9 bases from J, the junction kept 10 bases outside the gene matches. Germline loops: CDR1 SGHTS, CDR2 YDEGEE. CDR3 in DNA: TGTGCCAGCAGCTTGTTAAGGGGGCCTGGTAGTGAGCAGTTCTTC. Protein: CASSLLRGPGSEQFF.